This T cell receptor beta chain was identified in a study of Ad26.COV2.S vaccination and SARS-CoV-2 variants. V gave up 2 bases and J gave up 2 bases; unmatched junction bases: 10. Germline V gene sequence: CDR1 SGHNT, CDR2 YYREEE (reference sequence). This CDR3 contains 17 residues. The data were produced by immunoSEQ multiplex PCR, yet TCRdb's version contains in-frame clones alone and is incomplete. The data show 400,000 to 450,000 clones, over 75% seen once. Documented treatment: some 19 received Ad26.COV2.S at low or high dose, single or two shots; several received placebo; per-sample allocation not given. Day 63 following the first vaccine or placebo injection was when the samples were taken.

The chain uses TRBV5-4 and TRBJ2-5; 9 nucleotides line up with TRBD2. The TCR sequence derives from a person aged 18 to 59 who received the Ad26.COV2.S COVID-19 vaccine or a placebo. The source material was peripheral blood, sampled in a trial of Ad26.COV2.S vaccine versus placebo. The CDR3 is CASSFRGLAQLQETQYF. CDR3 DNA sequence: TGTGCCAGCAGCTTTCGCGGACTAGCGCAATTACAAGAGACCCAGTACTTC.